One and the same sample provided the 29 T cell receptor beta chains below, sequenced in a study of blood T cell repertoires in COVID-19. The method was immunoSEQ multiplex PCR; TCRdb's version includes in-frame clones alone and lacks a portion of them. The sample has some 90,000 clones, about four fifths seen once; the top ten hold under 20%. Specimen: peripheral blood. The source is a human donor in a cohort sampled during active COVID-19.

The rearrangement joins TRBV25-1 to TRBJ2-7; 8 nucleotides align to TRBD1. The CDR3 consists of 14 residues. Losses at the gene ends were 3 bases for V and 6 bases for J; bases not matched to a gene: 7. Germline V gene data show CDR1 as MGHDK and CDR2 as SYGVNS. The CDR3 DNA reads TGTGCCAGCAGTGAGTGGGGCAGGGGGCCCGAGCAGTACTTC. Amino acids: CASSEWGRGPEQYF.

This chain connects TRBV14 to TRBJ2-7; perhaps TRBD1 as D (5 bases). There are 12 residues in the CDR3. Between the trimmed V and J ends, which lost 4 bases and 1 base, there was a span of 5 bases. Germline assignment: CDR1 SGHDN and CDR2 FVKESK. In DNA form, the CDR3 reads TGTGCCAGCAGCCGACAGTCCTACGAGCAGTACTTC. It codes for CASSRQSYEQYF.

In DNA, the CDR3 is TGCGCCAGCAGCCAAGATAGCAGGAGGGGACAAGAGACCCAGTACTTC. Translated, it gives CASSQDSRRGQETQYF. The genes are TRBV4-1 and TRBJ2-5, with D possibly TRBD2 on 6 matching bases. V gave up 0 bases and J gave up 2 bases, with 13 bases separating them. CDR3 length: 16 residues. Looked up from germline, CDR1 is MGHRA and CDR2 is YSYEKL.

A single count supports this clone. The rearrangement uses TRBV29-1 and TRBJ1-2, with 8 bases identical to TRBD1. The CDR3 has 12 amino acids. The ends lost 6 bases at V and 5 bases at J; junction bases unmatched: 5. Germline V lookup: CDR1 SQVTM, CDR2 ANQGSEA. CDR3 in amino acids: CSVDRVWYGYTF. The CDR3 coding sequence is TGCAGCGTGGACAGGGTGTGGTATGGCTACACCTTC.

V and J are TRBV5-1 and TRBJ2-7, with D perhaps TRBD2 (6 bases). Trimming removed 4 bases at V and 4 bases at J, with 18 bases between. CDR1 and CDR2 from the germline V gene are SGHRS and YFSETQ. The CDR3 length is 15 residues. The CDR3: CASSPTVLGTYEQYF. CDR3 DNA: TGCGCCAGCAGCCCGACAGTTTTGGGGACTTACGAGCAGTACTTC.

This chain links TRBV2 with TRBJ1-3; perhaps TRBD1 as D (6 bases). CDR3 length: 16 residues. Per germline, CDR1 SNHLY and CDR2 FYNNEI. Trimming removed 6 bases from V and 0 bases from J, with 15 bases in between. The CDR3 loop is CASRVGQSFSGNTIYF. In DNA form, the CDR3 reads TGTGCCAGCAGGGTAGGACAGTCATTCTCTGGAAACACCATATATTTT.

This CDR3 is CASSRVIPSEAFF. The CDR3, as DNA: TGTGCCAGCAGCCGGGTAATTCCTTCTGAAGCTTTCTTT. The chain links TRBV6-4 to TRBJ1-1; D is uncertain. Germline CDR1 MRHNA, CDR2 SNTAGT. The ends were cut back, 6 bases at V and 6 bases at J, with 14 bases in the middle. The length of the CDR3 is 13 residues.

In its sample, this clone was seen a few times. This sequence joins TRBV9 and TRBJ2-7, with D uncertain. The ends were cut back, 0 bases at V and 2 bases at J, with 6 bases in the middle. This CDR3 has 13 amino acids. Germline lookup yields CDR1 SGDLS and CDR2 YYNGEE. The DNA of the CDR3 is TGTGCCAGCAGCGTAGATGAGCCCTACGAGCAGTACTTC. Protein: CASSVDEPYEQYF.

The chain joins TRBV9 to TRBJ1-2; 8 bases agree with TRBD1. Germline V lookup: CDR1 SGDLS, CDR2 YYNGEE. The V and J ends lost 6 bases and 4 bases, in that order; junction bases with no gene match: 8. CDR3 length: 14 residues. The CDR3 protein is CASTKGQEPYGYTF. As DNA, the CDR3 is TGTGCCAGCACCAAGGGACAGGAACCCTATGGCTACACCTTC.

The CDR3 DNA reads as TGCGCCAGCAGCTTTATAGGACAAGGGAACTATGGCTACACCTTC. As protein: CASSFIGQGNYGYTF. The V and J genes are TRBV5-1 and TRBJ1-2; possible D gene TRBD1, 5 bases. There are 15 residues in the CDR3. V was clipped by 2 bases and J by 2 bases, with 13 bases between them. Germline loops: CDR1 SGHRS, CDR2 YFSETQ.

The chain carries TRBV12-3 or TRBV12-4 and TRBJ2-7, with 7 bases fitting TRBD1. Trimming at V came to 1 base and at J to 4 bases, leaving 1 base not matched to a gene. This CDR3 is built from 13 residues. The CDR3 bases are TGTGCCAGCAGTTTAGGGGGACAGTACGAGCAGTACTTC. Amino acids: CASSLGGQYEQYF.

The V gene is TRBV7-9, the J gene TRBJ1-3, with unresolved D. CDR3 length: 15 amino acids. Germline V gene lookup returns CDR1 SEHNR and CDR2 FQNEAQ (reference sequence). V dropped 5 bases and J dropped 1 base, with 12 bases sitting between them. The CDR3, as DNA: TGTGCCAGCAGCGAATTGACGGGTTCTGGAAACACCATATATTTT. It is translated as CASSELTGSGNTIYF.

The chain has TRBV6-1 and TRBJ2-7; 13 bases agree with TRBD2. With V trimmed by 4 bases and J by 2 bases, 14 bases remained unmatched. The CDR3 is 19 amino acids. Per germline, CDR1 MNHNS and CDR2 SASEGT. The CDR3 loop is CASSGGGVGLAGAPYEQYF. In DNA, the CDR3 is TGTGCCAGCAGTGGAGGGGGCGTTGGACTAGCGGGAGCACCCTACGAGCAGTACTTC.

The rearrangement uses TRBV5-5 and TRBJ2-5, with a weak D call TRBD2 (5 bases). V lost 0 bases and J lost 4, with 16 bases in between. The germline V gene has CDR1 SGHKS and CDR2 YYEKEE (reference sequence). There are 16 residues in the CDR3. In nucleotides, the CDR3 is TGTGCCAGCAGCTTGGCCGGCAAGTCCCGGGGAGAGACCCAGTACTTC. This translates into CASSLAGKSRGETQYF.

V and J are TRBV2 and TRBJ2-7, with TRBD1 matching over 9 bases. Trimming cost V 3 bases and J 5 bases; bases outside gene matches: 5. CDR3 length: 14 residues. Per the germline V gene, CDR1 is SNHLY and CDR2 is FYNNEI. This chain's CDR3 is CASSDGQGRNEQYF. CDR3 nucleotides: TGTGCCAGCAGTGATGGACAGGGGCGGAACGAGCAGTACTTC. The full variable domain, completed using reference TRBV2 and TRBJ2-7, is EPEVTQTPSHQVTQMGQEVILRCVPISNHLYFYWYRQILGQKVEFLVSFYNNEISEKSEIFDDQFSVERPDGSNFTLKIRSTKLEDSAMYFCASSDGQGRNEQYFGPGTRLTVT.

This chain connects TRBV9 to TRBJ2-7; 8 bases align to TRBD1. V shed 3 bases and J 5 bases; nucleotides not matched to a gene: 7. The CDR3 loop spans 14 amino acids. In germline, CDR1 is SGDLS, CDR2 YYNGEE. DNA for the CDR3: TGTGCCAGCAGCGGGACAGGGAAGGGGAACGAGCAGTACTTC. This sequence encodes CASSGTGKGNEQYF.

The chain uses TRBV29-1 and TRBJ2-7, with D perhaps matching TRBD2 (6 bases). V was clipped by 4 bases and J by 4 bases, with 14 bases between them. Germline CDR1 is SQVTM and CDR2 is ANQGSEA. The CDR3 has 13 residues. In DNA form, the CDR3 reads TGCAGCGTTGGGGCCCCGGGAGCGTACGAGCAGTACTTC. Translation: CSVGAPGAYEQYF.

This sequence joins TRBV14 and TRBJ1-4; the D gene is possibly TRBD1 (6 bases). Germline V gene data show CDR1 as SGHDN and CDR2 as FVKESK. The CDR3 is 15 residues long. V lost 4 bases and J lost 5, with 14 bases in between. For the CDR3, the DNA is TGTGCCAGCAGCCGGGGACACGCTGGGAATGAAAAACTGTTTTTT. Its translation: CASSRGHAGNEKLFF.

V and J are TRBV2 and TRBJ2-7; a weak D match, TRBD2 (6 bases). V was clipped by 2 bases and J by 7 bases, with 9 bases between them. Looked up from germline, CDR1 is SNHLY and CDR2 is FYNNEI. The CDR3 has 12 residues. In nucleotides, the CDR3 is TGTGCCAGCAGTGAACGAGGAGGGGAGCAGTACTTC. Residues: CASSERGGEQYF.

The gene calls are TRBV6-5 and TRBJ1-5, with 7 bases fitting TRBD1. The germline CDR1 and CDR2 sequences are MNHEY and SVGAGI. The CDR3 covers 13 residues. Trimming removed 5 bases from V and 9 bases from J; junction bases left unmatched: 7. The CDR3 reads CASSMDRPGPQHF. Here the CDR3 DNA reads TGTGCCAGCAGTATGGACAGGCCGGGGCCCCAGCATTTT.

The V and J genes are TRBV4-2 and TRBJ2-3; TRBD2 matches at 8 bases. The germline gives CDR1 LGHNA, CDR2 YNFKEQ. Losses at the gene ends were 2 bases for V and 2 bases for J; bases not matched to a gene: 9. CDR3 size: 17 residues. Written as DNA, the CDR3 is TGTGCCAGCAGCCAAAGGAGGGCGGGAGGTAACACAGATACGCAGTATTTT. Translated: CASSQRRAGGNTDTQYF.

The rearrangement uses TRBV5-1 and TRBJ1-3; 7 nucleotides match TRBD1. V was clipped by 4 bases and J by 2 bases; unmatched bases: 3. This CDR3 has 14 amino acids. Germline CDR1 is SGHRS and CDR2 is YFSETQ. The CDR3 DNA sequence: TGCGCCAGCAGCGTTGGACAGGCTGGAAACACCATATATTTT. The encoded protein is CASSVGQAGNTIYF. Complete variable domain (other parts from reference TRBV5-1 and TRBJ1-3): KAGVTQTPRYLIKTRGQQVTLSCSPISGHRSVSWYQQTPGQGLQFLFEYFSETQRNKGNFPGRFSGRQFSNSRSEMNVSTLELGDSALYLCASSVGQAGNTIYFGEGSWLTVV.

This chain joins TRBV6-5 and TRBJ2-7; D possibly corresponds to TRBD2 (6 bases). The CDR3 consists of 15 residues. Germline V gene data show CDR1 as MNHEY and CDR2 as SVGAGI. V was clipped by 5 bases and J by 2 bases, with 16 bases between them. The CDR3 bases are TGTGCCAGCAGTCCCGGGACTCACATACCCTACGAGCAGTACTTC. Its protein product is CASSPGTHIPYEQYF.

V and J are TRBV6-5 and TRBJ2-3; no reliable D call. The ends were cut back, 0 bases at V and 3 bases at J, with 13 bases in the middle. The CDR3 spans 16 residues. Germline CDR1 reads MNHEY; CDR2 reads SVGAGI. This CDR3 reads CASSYSRAPVTDTQYF. The CDR3 region has the DNA TGTGCCAGCAGTTACTCGAGAGCCCCGGTGACAGATACGCAGTATTTT.

This chain connects TRBV7-9 to TRBJ2-4; the D gene is possibly TRBD2 (5 bases). From germline, CDR1 is SEHNR and CDR2 FQNEAQ (reference sequence). This CDR3 has 12 residues. With 1 base removed from V and 9 bases from J, the gap between germline ends came to 7 bases. The CDR3 reads CASSLGESIQYF. CDR3 nucleotides: TGTGCCAGCAGCTTAGGGGAGAGCATTCAGTACTTC.

V usage is TRBV28 and J usage is TRBJ1-1; 8 positions agree with TRBD1. V shed 1 base, J shed 11 bases, and the junction held 6 bases outside the gene matches. Per the germline V gene, CDR1 is MDHEN and CDR2 is SYDVKM. CDR3 length equals 13 residues. The CDR3: CASSLSTGASAFF. The DNA for the CDR3 is TGTGCCAGCAGTTTATCGACAGGGGCCTCTGCTTTCTTT. The full variable domain, with the rest looked up from reference TRBV28 and TRBJ1-1, is DVKVTQSSRYLVKRTGEKVFLECVQDMDHENMFWYRQDPGLGLRLIYFSYDVKMKEKGDIPEGYSVSREKKERFSLILESASTNQTSMYLCASSLSTGASAFFGQGTRLTVV.

This chain uses TRBV5-4 with TRBJ1-1; tentatively, D is TRBD1 (5 bases). V shed 4 bases and J shed 0 bases, with 10 bases lying between them. The germline gives CDR1 SGHNT, CDR2 YYREEE (reference sequence). The CDR3 loop spans 14 amino acids. The CDR3 loop reads CASSGGGMNTEAFF. CDR3 bases: TGTGCCAGCAGCGGGGGGGGGATGAACACTGAAGCTTTCTTT.

This chain connects TRBV7-9 to TRBJ1-2, with TRBD1 matching over 8 bases. The CDR3 spans 13 residues. Germline-derived CDR1 and CDR2 are SEHNR and FQNEAQ (reference sequence). V was pared by 5 bases and J by 3 bases, with 2 bases of the junction left unmatched. The CDR3 nucleotides are TGTGCCAGCAGCCTACAGGGGGACTATGGCTACACCTTC. This codes for CASSLQGDYGYTF.

V gene TRBV18 combines with J gene TRBJ1-3; the D gene is possibly TRBD1 (6 bases). Germline CDR1 and CDR2: KGHSH and LQKENI. V was shortened by 0 bases and J by 8 bases, with 8 bases between the two germline ends. The CDR3 is 13 amino acids. The CDR3 coding sequence is TGTGCCAGCTCACCACCTTCAGGGGACACCATATATTTT. Amino acids: CASSPPSGDTIYF.